One and the same sample provided the 25 T cell receptor beta chains below, sequenced in a study of cytomegalovirus exposure and HLA in healthy donors. Both 60 Vbeta primers and 13 Jbeta primers went into the PCR. This table comes from immunoSEQ multiplex PCR, and its TCRdb copy is limited to in-frame clones, with some not included. In the table there are 75,000 to 95,000 clones, around 78% of which are singletons. What was sequenced was PBMCs. These receptors were taken from a male donor in good health and CMV-seropositive.

This clone was counted once. The chain couples TRBV4-1 to TRBJ2-3; 11 bases map to TRBD2. Germline V lookup: CDR1 MGHRA, CDR2 YSYEKL. The V and J ends lost 6 bases and 2 bases, in that order; junction bases with no gene match: 1. This CDR3 is 14 amino acids long. CDR3 loop: CASRTSGNTDTQYF. In nucleotides, the CDR3 is TGCGCCAGCAGGACTAGCGGGAACACAGATACGCAGTATTTT.

The chain joins TRBV2 to TRBJ2-3, with 9 positions matching TRBD2. CDR1 SNHLY and CDR2 FYNNEI come from the germline V gene. V dropped 9 bases and J dropped 4; count of bases not matched to a gene: 5. The CDR3 sequence is 13 residues long. The CDR3 sequence: CARGERGADTQYF. The CDR3 DNA sequence: TGTGCCAGGGGGGAGCGGGGGGCAGATACGCAGTATTTT.

The rearrangement links TRBV10-3 to TRBJ1-4, with TRBD1 identical over 8 bases. The V segment lost 8 bases and the J segment 7 bases; nucleotides outside the gene matches: 6. The length of the CDR3 is 13 residues. The V gene's germline CDR1 is ENHRY and CDR2 SYGVKD. Here the CDR3 reads CAIRTGPGEKLFF. As DNA, the CDR3 is TGTGCCATCCGGACAGGGCCGGGTGAAAAACTGTTTTTT.

The V call is TRBV11-2, the J call TRBJ2-7; 10 nucleotides align to TRBD1. Germline lookup yields CDR1 SGHAT and CDR2 FQNNGV. This CDR3 has 16 amino acids. V dropped 5 bases and J dropped 3; count of bases not matched to a gene: 10. Here the CDR3 reads CASSTPRDRGFYEQYF. CDR3 coding DNA: TGTGCCAGCAGCACCCCTCGGGACAGGGGTTTCTACGAGCAGTACTTC.

The chain joins TRBV7-2 to TRBJ2-5; TRBD2 agrees at 10 bases. CDR3 size: 17 residues. V lost 0 bases, J lost 2 bases, and 6 bases stayed unmatched. The germline gives CDR1 SGHTA, CDR2 FQGNSA. CDR3 sequence (DNA): TGTGCCAGCAGCTTAGCAGCCAGCGGGGGGGGTCAAGAGACCCAGTACTTC. The encoded protein is CASSLAASGGGQETQYF.

This rearrangement joins TRBV9 to TRBJ2-1; 9 bases align to TRBD1. Trimming cost V 0 bases and J 7 bases; bases outside gene matches: 11. The CDR3 runs 17 residues. CDR1 is SGDLS, CDR2 YYNGEE, per germline. The CDR3 DNA is TGTGCCAGCAGCGTAGAGGGACAGGGAGCGCTTCGTAATGAGCAGTTCTTC. As protein: CASSVEGQGALRNEQFF.

The chain employs TRBV27 and TRBJ2-7; D unresolved. The V end was cut by 2 bases, the J end by 3 bases, with 8 bases between. CDR3 size: 13 residues. Germline lookup yields CDR1 MNHEY and CDR2 SMNVEV (reference sequence). CDR3 sequence: CASSLHGYYEQYF. DNA for the CDR3: TGTGCCAGCAGTTTACACGGTTACTACGAGCAGTACTTC.

CDR3 amino acids: CASSLVTIRGGNTGELFF. As DNA, the CDR3 is TGTGCCAGCAGCTTAGTAACAATACGGGGGGGTAACACCGGGGAGCTGTTTTTT. The rearrangement uses TRBV7-2 and TRBJ2-2; 8 bases align to TRBD2. Germline CDR1 SGHTA, CDR2 FQGNSA. The V segment lost 1 base and the J segment 2 bases; nucleotides outside the gene matches: 9. The CDR3 sequence is 18 residues long.

The CDR3 coding sequence is TGTGCCAGCAGCGTAGGGGCTGCAGGCCCCTACGAGCAGTACTTC. This codes for CASSVGAAGPYEQYF. This chain connects TRBV9 to TRBJ2-7; D is unclear. Trimming stripped 0 bases from V and 2 bases from J, with 12 bases between. Per the germline V gene, CDR1 is SGDLS and CDR2 is YYNGEE. CDR3 size: 15 residues.

The chain uses TRBV21-1 and TRBJ2-3; the table names TRBD2, a call not compared with the DNA. TRBV21-1 counts as a pseudogene. The CDR3 is 15 amino acids. In DNA form, the CDR3 reads TGTGCCAGCAGCTCCGGACGGGGGGTGGGGGATACGCAGTATTTT. The encoded protein is CASSSGRGVGDTQYF.

This sequence joins TRBV5-4 and TRBJ2-1, with 8 bases identical to TRBD2. Per germline, CDR1 SGHNT and CDR2 YYREEE (reference sequence). With V trimmed by 5 bases and J by 1 base, 11 bases remained unmatched. This CDR3 is built from 17 residues. The CDR3 sequence is CASRLAEKMRSYNEQFF. The CDR3, as DNA: TGTGCCAGCAGACTAGCGGAGAAAATGAGGTCCTACAATGAGCAGTTCTTC.

This clone was seen only once. The chain uses TRBV5-1 and TRBJ2-3, with 7 bases lining up with TRBD2. CDR1 and CDR2 (germline): SGHRS, YFSETQ. The CDR3 length is 20 residues. Unmatched junction bases numbered 22, after V lost 4 bases and J lost 2 bases. The CDR3 nucleotides read TGCGCCAGCAGCCGGGGCCCCTCTCTAGCGGTTCTAGGGACCACAGATACGCAGTATTTT. This translates into CASSRGPSLAVLGTTDTQYF.

The rearrangement uses TRBV25-1 and TRBJ1-1, with 8 nucleotides matching TRBD1. Germline loops: CDR1 MGHDK, CDR2 SYGVNS. The V and J ends lost 9 bases and 3 bases, in that order; junction bases with no gene match: 6. The CDR3 consists of 13 residues. The CDR3 DNA reads TGTGCCAGTAGGGACAGGTTATACACTGAAGCTTTCTTT. This sequence encodes CASRDRLYTEAFF.

This clone appeared a few times. The chain has TRBV5-1 and TRBJ2-7; D ambiguous. The CDR3 totals 13 residues. Germline lookup yields CDR1 SGHRS and CDR2 YFSETQ. The V and J ends lost 1 base and 0 bases respectively, with 5 bases between them. The CDR3 bases are TGCGCCAGCAGCTTGACTAACTCCTACGAGCAGTACTTC. It is translated as CASSLTNSYEQYF.

The chain carries TRBV5-1 and TRBJ2-7; D is unresolved. This CDR3 has 13 amino acids. In germline, CDR1 is SGHRS, CDR2 YFSETQ. V lost 0 bases and J lost 4, with 8 bases in between. Here the CDR3 DNA reads TGCGCCAGCAGCTTGGGGAGTGGGTACGAGCAGTACTTC. Protein product: CASSLGSGYEQYF.

This chain joins TRBV4-1 and TRBJ2-7, with D unresolved. The CDR3 is 15 amino acids. Germline V gives CDR1 MGHRA, CDR2 YSYEKL. V was trimmed by 0 bases and J by 1 base, leaving 10 bases between them. DNA for the CDR3: TGCGCCAGCAGCCAAGATAAGTGGGCGTCCTACGAGCAGTACTTC. The encoded protein is CASSQDKWASYEQYF.

This clone was detected only once. The chain joins TRBV6-5 to TRBJ2-1; D call uncertain. The length of the CDR3 is 12 residues. Trimming cost V 7 bases and J 6 bases, with 10 bases left between them. From germline, CDR1 is MNHEY and CDR2 SVGAGI. Written as DNA, the CDR3 is TGTGCCAGCATCTCCCCCCCCAATGAGCAGTTCTTC. Residues: CASISPPNEQFF.

V gene TRBV2 combines with J gene TRBJ1-1; 8 bases fit TRBD1. The CDR3 extends over 16 amino acids. Trimming removed 5 bases from V and 3 bases from J; junction bases left unmatched: 11. The V gene's germline CDR1 is SNHLY and CDR2 FYNNEI. DNA for the CDR3: TGTGCCAGCAGTCCCCGGAAGCCGACAGGGGACACTGAAGCTTTCTTT. Protein sequence: CASSPRKPTGDTEAFF.

This clone counts as medium-sized. The chain links TRBV9 to TRBJ2-3, with 11 bases matching TRBD2. The V gene end was trimmed by 2 bases and the J gene end by 5 bases; junction bases not matched to a gene: 4. CDR1 and CDR2 (germline): SGDLS, YYNGEE. The CDR3 runs 15 residues. CDR3 sequence (DNA): TGTGCCAGCAGCGTTTACGGGACTAGCGGAGATACGCAGTATTTT. Residues: CASSVYGTSGDTQYF.

CDR3 DNA: TGTGCCAGCAGCTTGGAGGGCAGGGCCACCACTGAAGCTTTCTTT. This codes for CASSLEGRATTEAFF. The V call is TRBV5-5, the J call TRBJ1-1, with D possibly TRBD1 on 5 matching bases. In germline, CDR1 is SGHKS, CDR2 YYEKEE (reference sequence). V shed 0 bases and J shed 4 bases, with 13 bases lying between them. The CDR3 extends over 15 amino acids.

The chain joins TRBV18 to TRBJ1-5; the D is unclear. Trimming removed 2 bases from V and 4 bases from J, with 21 bases in between. The CDR3 is made up of 18 amino acids. Germline CDR1 and CDR2: KGHSH and LQKENI. The CDR3 reads CASSPNSPLAGDNQPQHF. Here the CDR3 DNA reads TGTGCCAGCTCACCAAATAGCCCGCTAGCAGGTGATAATCAGCCCCAGCATTTT.

The genes are TRBV4-1 and TRBJ1-1; no clear D gene. The CDR3 is made up of 13 amino acids. V lost 0 bases and J 1 base, leaving 3 bases between the germline ends. Per germline, CDR1 MGHRA and CDR2 YSYEKL. In DNA form, the CDR3 reads TGCGCCAGCAGCCAAGACAGGAACACTGAAGCTTTCTTT. Translated: CASSQDRNTEAFF.

This clone was seen once. The chain employs TRBV28 and TRBJ1-2; weak D call: TRBD1 (5 bases). Germline V gene sequence: CDR1 MDHEN, CDR2 SYDVKM. V lost 5 bases to trimming and J lost 7 bases, with 14 bases between them. The CDR3 loop spans 13 amino acids. CDR3 DNA: TGTGCCAGCAGTGACAGTCTAAAGGCTGGCTACACCTTC. This gives the protein CASSDSLKAGYTF.

The sample holds a few counts of this clone. V usage is TRBV2 and J usage is TRBJ2-5; 7 bases line up with TRBD1. CDR1 SNHLY and CDR2 FYNNEI come from the germline V gene. This CDR3 is 18 amino acids long. Trimming took 0 bases from V and 5 from J; bases not matched to a gene: 15. This chain's CDR3 is CASSEALLGVRGQETQYF. The CDR3 DNA is TGTGCCAGCAGTGAAGCGCTTCTGGGGGTAAGGGGGCAGGAGACCCAGTACTTC.

This clone was recorded at least ten times. V is TRBV2 and J is TRBJ2-7, with D unclear. Germline V gives CDR1 SNHLY, CDR2 FYNNEI. Trimming cost V 8 bases and J 4 bases, with 18 bases left between them. The CDR3 runs 14 residues. CDR3 nucleotide sequence: TGTGCCAGCGCAGAACTACTCTCCCCTTACGAGCAGTACTTC. Translated: CASAELLSPYEQYF.